The 3 T cell receptor beta chains given below trace back to one sample, sequenced in a study of identical twins. TCRdb re-derived calls from the 5' RACE reads in MiXCR, one entry per CDR3 protein. The sample carries 550,000 to 800,000 distinct CDR3 sequences, just over 7% recorded once. These sequences were also reported in another study, on yellow fever vaccine responses in identical twins.

Sequences were obtained from PBMCs. The receptors shown here come from a woman aged 18-30 years in good health.

The chain combines TRBV20-1 with TRBJ1-5; possible D gene TRBD1, 5 bases. Germline V gene data show CDR1 as DFQATT and CDR2 as SNEGSKA (reference sequence). The CDR3 is made up of 13 amino acids. V was cut by 3 bases and J by 4 bases, with 10 bases left in between. The CDR3 DNA is TGCAGTGCTAGGCCCGGGGGTAATCAGCCCCAGCATTTT. Translating it yields CSARPGGNQPQHF.

V and J are TRBV28 and TRBJ2-1; 11 nucleotides align to TRBD2. Germline V CDR1 and CDR2: MDHEN, SYDVKM. The CDR3 spans 12 residues. V was clipped by 7 bases and J by 11 bases; unmatched bases: 4. CDR3 sequence reads: CASTGLADQQFF. The CDR3 coding sequence is TGTGCCAGCACGGGACTAGCGGATCAGCAGTTCTTC.

This clonotype was counted ten times or more. The genes are TRBV7-8 and TRBJ1-1; no firm D call. Germline V gene sequence: CDR1 SGHVS, CDR2 FQNEAQ. The CDR3 consists of 13 residues. V was pared by 0 bases and J by 6 bases, with 8 bases between. The CDR3 nucleotides read TGTGCCAGCAGCTTAGCCGGTAGGGCTGAAGCTTTCTTT. Translation: CASSLAGRAEAFF.